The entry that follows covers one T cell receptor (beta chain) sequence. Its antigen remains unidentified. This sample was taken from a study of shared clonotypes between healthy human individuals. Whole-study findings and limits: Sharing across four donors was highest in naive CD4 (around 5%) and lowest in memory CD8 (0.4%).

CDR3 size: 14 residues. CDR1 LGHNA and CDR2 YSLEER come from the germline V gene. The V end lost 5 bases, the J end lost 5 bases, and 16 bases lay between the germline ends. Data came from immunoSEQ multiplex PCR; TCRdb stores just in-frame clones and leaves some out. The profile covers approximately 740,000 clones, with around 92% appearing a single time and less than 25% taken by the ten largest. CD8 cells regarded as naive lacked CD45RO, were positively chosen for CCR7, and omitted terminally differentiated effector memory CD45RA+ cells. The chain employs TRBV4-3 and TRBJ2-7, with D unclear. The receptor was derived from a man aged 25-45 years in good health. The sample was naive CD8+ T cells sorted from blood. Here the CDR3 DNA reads TGCGCCAGCAGCTACTCGGGCAGCCTAAACGAGCAGTACTTC. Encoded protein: CASSYSGSLNEQYF.